The entry that follows covers one TCR beta chain sequence. This specimen comes from a study of blood T cell repertoires in COVID-19. In the study's own analysis: Scientists estimated how many nucleated cells there were by amplifying reference gene primers. Sequenced by immunoSEQ multiplex PCR; TCRdb stores in-frame clones only, minus some. V, J and clone size reflect that table, while D and trimming were determined from the DNA. The sample lists under 200,000 clones, roughly 90% seen once, with about 6.6% in the top ten. V lost 6 bases and J lost 9; bases outside the gene matches: 14. This CDR3 is built from 15 residues. Germline V CDR1 and CDR2: MNHEY, SVGAGI. Recruits, aged roughly 18 to 89 years, lived in 20 to 30 US areas. Membership in each cohort depended on participant-reported clinical history. Before being deemed recovered, Cohort 3 donors had two negative PCRs, clearance, or symptom resolution.

The chain joins TRBV6-5 to TRBJ1-1; 9 nucleotides match TRBD1. The TCR was taken from a woman aged 45-65 years who had recovered from COVID-19. The sample comprised PBMCs or T cells enriched from blood (not recorded which). The CDR3 DNA follows: TGTGCCAGCAGGACCCTAACAGGGGGCGGGCTTAAAGCTTTCTTT. It translates to CASRTLTGGGLKAFF.